The 2 T cell receptor beta chains below were found in one sample sequenced in a study of blood T cells in healthy people across ages. For the second PCR, which ran for 7 to 11 cycles, a sample-barcoded 5' primer and a J-beta primer mix were used. TCRdb passed the 5' RACE reads through MiXCR, listing each CDR3 protein once. The data hold about 1.1 million distinct CDR3 sequences, with roughly two fifths observed a single time. The sequenced material came from blood. These receptors came from a man aged 18 to 35 in good health.

The chain carries TRBV6-6 and TRBJ1-1; D is perhaps TRBD1 (6 bases). The CDR3 has 15 residues. From germline, CDR1 is MNHNY and CDR2 SVGAGI (reference sequence). V dropped 0 bases and J dropped 1 base, with 9 bases sitting between them. CDR3 sequence (DNA): TGTGCCAGCAGTTACTCGAGACAGGAGAACACTGAAGCTTTCTTT. Its protein product is CASSYSRQENTEAFF.

The J gene is TRBJ2-1, the V gene TRBV20-1, with TRBD2 identical over 9 bases. Germline lookup yields CDR1 DFQATT and CDR2 SNEGSKA (reference sequence). After removal of 4 bases from V and 12 bases from J, the junction contained 7 bases not matched to a gene. This CDR3 region has 12 residues. CDR3: CSATSGVPGQFF. CDR3 nucleotide sequence: TGCAGTGCTACTAGCGGGGTGCCCGGGCAGTTCTTC.